Given below is one T cell receptor (beta chain) in context. Its antigen has not been determined. No qualities accompany the bases; no much larger clone lies one base away. The source of the sample is a study of blood T cell repertoires in COVID-19 (dated by TCRdb to the early 2020s). Some background on the complete study: Samples from collaborators originated in the United States, Italy and Spain and spanned both the acute and convalescent phases of COVID-19. The repertoires were made available in a free public database intended to serve as a resource for research on the immune response to SARS-CoV-2. Deeply sampled blood TCRbeta repertoires from subjects exposed to, actively infected with, or recovered from COVID-19 were included in the dataset. The material from the prospective study consisted of cDNA or gDNA derived from T cells, B-cell-depleted T cells, or PBMCs. Nearly every sample came with metadata listing a de-identified subject ID, COVID-19 status, age in years and sex. HLA class I and class II types, where available, came from metadata supplied by the sample provider rather than from assay-based typing. The samples were drawn from two sources: the first 160 participants of the ongoing ImmuneRACE study, and approximately 1,300 subjects contributed by 6 global collaborators. Study-wide conclusions, independent of this receptor: How much clinical and demographic metadata was included differed by source and by participant, and the metadata was provided uncurated.

A distance of 10 bases separates the germline ends of V and J, which lose 0 bases and 3 bases respectively. According to the germline V gene, CDR1 reads SGDLS and CDR2 reads YYNGEE. The CDR3, cysteine through phenylalanine, is 15 amino acids long. Of all the DNA, just the CDR3 is kept, 45 bases in frame from base 1. Whole blood was collected in K2EDTA tubes by collaborating institutions according to the institutions' own protocols. For TCRbeta analysis, collaborators shipped samples in one of three forms: frozen whole blood, isolated PBMCs, or DNA extracted from either of those sample types. TCRbeta CDR3 regions were amplified from genomic DNA by means of the immunoSEQ Assay, a bias-controlled multiplex PCR. In the source study's methods: The number of nucleated cells in each sample was estimated by amplification of reference gene primers within the assay. To quantify the absolute abundance of each unique TCRbeta CDR3 rearrangement, sequence reads were collapsed and filtered. For each sample, productive Simpson clonality was calculated as the square root of Simpson's diversity index across productive rearrangements. TCRdb mirrors the immuneACCESS table, restricted to in-frame sequences. Some clones are absent from its copies; in checked studies, under half trace to an unresolved V gene, and the reason for the others is unknown. The DNA was the basis for D and trimming; V, J and clone size are from that table. For this sample the table gives 55,000 to 70,000 clones, of which roughly 92% were detected only once. Jointly, the top ten make up 5.5% to 6.5% of the sample.

The source is a human donor in a cohort sampled during active COVID-19. Sequencing input: peripheral blood. This receptor chain uses TRBV9 and TRBJ1-5; the best D guess is TRBD1, with 6 bases matching. The CDR3 protein is CASSVGSGANQPQHF. The bases read TGTGCCAGCAGCGTAGGTTCAGGGGCCAATCAGCCCCAGCATTTT.